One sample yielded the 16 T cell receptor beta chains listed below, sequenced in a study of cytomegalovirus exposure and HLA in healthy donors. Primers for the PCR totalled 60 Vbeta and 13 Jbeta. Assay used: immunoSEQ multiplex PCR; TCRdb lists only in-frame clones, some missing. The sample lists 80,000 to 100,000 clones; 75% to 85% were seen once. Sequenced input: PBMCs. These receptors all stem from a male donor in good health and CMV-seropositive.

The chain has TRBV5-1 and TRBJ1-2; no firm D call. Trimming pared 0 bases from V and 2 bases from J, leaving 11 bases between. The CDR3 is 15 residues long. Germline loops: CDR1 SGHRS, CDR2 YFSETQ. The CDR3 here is CASSLGIRGNYGYTF. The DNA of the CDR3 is TGCGCCAGCAGCTTGGGGATTCGAGGAAACTATGGCTACACCTTC.

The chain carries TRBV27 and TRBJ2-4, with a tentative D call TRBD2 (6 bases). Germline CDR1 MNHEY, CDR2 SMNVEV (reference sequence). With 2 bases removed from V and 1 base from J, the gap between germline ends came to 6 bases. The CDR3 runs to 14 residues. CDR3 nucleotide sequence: TGTGCCAGCAGTTTAGCGGGGGCCAAAAACATTCAGTACTTC. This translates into CASSLAGAKNIQYF.

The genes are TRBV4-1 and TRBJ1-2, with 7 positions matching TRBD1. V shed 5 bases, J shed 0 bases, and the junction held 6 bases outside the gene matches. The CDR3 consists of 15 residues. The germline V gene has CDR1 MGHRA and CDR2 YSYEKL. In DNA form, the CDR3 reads TGCGCCAGCAGCTTGACCGGGACAGCTAACTATGGCTACACCTTC. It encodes CASSLTGTANYGYTF.

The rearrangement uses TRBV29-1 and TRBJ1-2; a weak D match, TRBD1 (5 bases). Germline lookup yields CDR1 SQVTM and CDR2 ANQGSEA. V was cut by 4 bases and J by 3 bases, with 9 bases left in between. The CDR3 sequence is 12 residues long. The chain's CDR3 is CSVVGAYYGYTF. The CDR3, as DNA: TGCAGCGTTGTTGGGGCTTACTATGGCTACACCTTC.

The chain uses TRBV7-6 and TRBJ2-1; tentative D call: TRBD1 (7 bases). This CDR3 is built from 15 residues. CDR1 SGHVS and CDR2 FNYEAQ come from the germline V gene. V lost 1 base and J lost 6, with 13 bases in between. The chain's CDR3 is CASSLVGRGVNEQFF. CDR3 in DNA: TGTGCCAGCAGCTTAGTGGGCAGGGGGGTCAATGAGCAGTTCTTC.

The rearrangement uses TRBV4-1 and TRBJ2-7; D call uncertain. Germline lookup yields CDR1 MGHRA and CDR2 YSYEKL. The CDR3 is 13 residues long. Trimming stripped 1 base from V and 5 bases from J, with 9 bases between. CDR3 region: CASSQAGSHEQYF. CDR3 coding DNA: TGCGCCAGCAGCCAAGCTGGTAGCCACGAGCAGTACTTC.

CDR3 nucleotide sequence: TGTGCCAGCAGCCGAACAGGGGGATATACCGGGGAGCTGTTTTTT. Translating gives CASSRTGGYTGELFF. This chain uses TRBV7-6 with TRBJ2-2; 8 positions agree with TRBD1. The CDR3 sequence is 15 residues long. Germline CDR1 reads SGHVS; CDR2 reads FNYEAQ. The ends lost 5 bases at V and 5 bases at J; junction bases unmatched: 7.

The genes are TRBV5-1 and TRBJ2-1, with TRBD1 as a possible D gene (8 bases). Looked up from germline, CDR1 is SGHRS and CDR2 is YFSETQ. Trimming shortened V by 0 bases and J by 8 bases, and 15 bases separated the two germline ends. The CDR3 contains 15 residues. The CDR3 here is CASSLVVTGGDEQFF. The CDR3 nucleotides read TGCGCCAGCAGCTTGGTAGTAACAGGGGGGGATGAGCAGTTCTTC.

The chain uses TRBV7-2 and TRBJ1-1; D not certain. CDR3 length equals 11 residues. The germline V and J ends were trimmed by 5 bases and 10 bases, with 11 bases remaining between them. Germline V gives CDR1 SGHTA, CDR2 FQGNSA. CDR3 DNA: TGTGCCAGCAGCGCGGGGAACGTAGCTTTCTTT. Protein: CASSAGNVAFF.

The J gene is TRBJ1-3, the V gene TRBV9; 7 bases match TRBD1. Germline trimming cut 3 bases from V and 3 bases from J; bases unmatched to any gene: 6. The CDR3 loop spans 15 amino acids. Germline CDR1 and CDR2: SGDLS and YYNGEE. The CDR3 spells CASSGQQGIGNTIYF. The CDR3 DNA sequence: TGTGCCAGCAGCGGTCAACAGGGGATTGGAAACACCATATATTTT. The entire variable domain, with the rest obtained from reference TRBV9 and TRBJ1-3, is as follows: DSGVTQTPKHLITATGQRVTLRCSPRSGDLSVYWYQQSLDQGLQFLIQYYNGEERAKGNILERFSAQQFPDLHSELNLSSLELGDSALYFCASSGQQGIGNTIYFGEGSWLTVV.

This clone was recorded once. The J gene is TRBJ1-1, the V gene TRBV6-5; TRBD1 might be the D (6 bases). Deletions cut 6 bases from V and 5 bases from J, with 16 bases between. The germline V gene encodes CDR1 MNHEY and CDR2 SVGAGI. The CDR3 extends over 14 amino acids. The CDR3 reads CASSPWGQGTEAFF. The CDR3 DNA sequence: TGTGCCAGCAGCCCCTGGGGGCAAGGAACTGAAGCTTTCTTT.

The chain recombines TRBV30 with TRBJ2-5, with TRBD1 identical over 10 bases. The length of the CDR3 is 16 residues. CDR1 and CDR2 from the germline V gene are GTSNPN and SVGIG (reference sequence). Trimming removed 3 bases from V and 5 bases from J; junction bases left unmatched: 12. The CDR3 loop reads CAWRRQGATGYETQYF. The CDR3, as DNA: TGTGCCTGGAGACGACAGGGGGCTACGGGGTACGAGACCCAGTACTTC.

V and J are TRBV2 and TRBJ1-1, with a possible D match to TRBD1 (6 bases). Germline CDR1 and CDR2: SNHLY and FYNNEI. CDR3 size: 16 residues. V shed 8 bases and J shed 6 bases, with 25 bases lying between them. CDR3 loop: CASRDITLGRTAEAFF. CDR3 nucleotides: TGTGCCAGCCGGGACATTACTTTGGGTAGAACAGCTGAAGCTTTCTTT.

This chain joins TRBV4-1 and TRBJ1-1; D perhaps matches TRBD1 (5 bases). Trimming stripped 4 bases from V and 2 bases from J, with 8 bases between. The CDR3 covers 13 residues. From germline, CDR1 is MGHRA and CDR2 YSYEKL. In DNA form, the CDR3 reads TGCGCCAGCAGCCCGACAGTCAACACTGAAGCTTTCTTT. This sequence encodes CASSPTVNTEAFF.

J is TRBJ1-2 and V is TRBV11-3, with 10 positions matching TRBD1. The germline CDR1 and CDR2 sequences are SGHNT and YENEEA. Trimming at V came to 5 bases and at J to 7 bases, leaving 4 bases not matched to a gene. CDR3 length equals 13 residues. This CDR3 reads CASSLGTGAGYTF. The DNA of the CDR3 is TGTGCCAGCAGCCTAGGGACAGGGGCTGGCTACACCTTC.

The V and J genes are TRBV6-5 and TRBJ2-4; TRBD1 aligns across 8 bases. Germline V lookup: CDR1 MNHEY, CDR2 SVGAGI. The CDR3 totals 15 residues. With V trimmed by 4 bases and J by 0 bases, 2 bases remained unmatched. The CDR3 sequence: CASSLGQVAKNIQYF. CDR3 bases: TGTGCCAGCAGTTTGGGACAGGTAGCCAAAAACATTCAGTACTTC.